This TCR beta chain was documented in a study of radiotherapy plus CTLA-4 blockade in lung cancer (dated 2018 in TCRdb). Concerning the study at large: Objective responses occurred in around 20% of enrolled patients, and over 30% achieved disease control.

Turning to this clone: Its antigen is not yet known. Base qualities are not recorded, but no much larger clone differs from it by a single base.

Study-level results and caveats: The strongest predictors of response were reported to be early dynamic shifts in blood T cell clones along with a rise in serum interferon-beta following radiation. TCR clones derived from tumors expanded in peripheral blood after treatment with radiotherapy and ipilimumab.

The library was produced with the immunoSEQ multiplex PCR assay. In its TCRdb copy, this immuneACCESS table keeps in-frame sequences only and misses some clones. Where compared with another copy, unresolved V genes explain less than half of these, and the others have no known cause. Counted in this sample were some 50,000 clones; around 80% of them appeared once. The ten largest account for about 2.9% of the sample. V is cut by 7 bases and J by 4 bases, and the space between the germline ends is 20 bases. The CDR3 has 17 amino acids, counting the end cysteine and phenylalanine. This entry keeps only the CDR3 DNA: 51 bases, framed from base 1. The germline V gene (reference sequence) gives CDR1 as PRHDT and CDR2 as FYEKMQ. The study evaluated CTLA-4 blockade (ipilimumab) given together with focal radiation therapy in patients who had chemo-refractory metastatic non-small-cell lung cancer.

The sample was peripheral blood, taken from a patient treated with radiotherapy plus ipilimumab. The TCR was taken from a human donor with non-small cell lung cancer who had a partial response to radiotherapy plus ipilimumab. The V and J segments used are TRBV13 and TRBJ2-6, with TRBD2 perhaps the D gene, on 6 matching bases. The CDR3 in this case is CASTLGPGLPGANVLTF. The sequenced DNA: TGTGCCAGCACCTTGGGGCCGGGACTCCCCGGGGCCAACGTCCTGACTTTC.